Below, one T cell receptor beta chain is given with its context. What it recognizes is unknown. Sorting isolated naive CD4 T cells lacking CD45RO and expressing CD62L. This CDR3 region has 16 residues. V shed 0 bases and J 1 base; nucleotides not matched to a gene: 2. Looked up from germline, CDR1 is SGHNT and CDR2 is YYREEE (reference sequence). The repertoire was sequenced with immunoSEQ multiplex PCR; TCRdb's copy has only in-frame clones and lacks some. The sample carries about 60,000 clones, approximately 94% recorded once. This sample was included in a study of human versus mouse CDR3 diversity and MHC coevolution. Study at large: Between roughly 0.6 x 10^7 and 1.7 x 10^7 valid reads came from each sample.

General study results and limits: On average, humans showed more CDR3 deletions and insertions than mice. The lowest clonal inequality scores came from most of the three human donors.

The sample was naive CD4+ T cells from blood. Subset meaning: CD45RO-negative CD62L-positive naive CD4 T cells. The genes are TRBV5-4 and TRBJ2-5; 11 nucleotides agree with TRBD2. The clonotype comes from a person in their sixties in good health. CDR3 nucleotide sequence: TGTGCCAGCAGCTTGGTAGCGGGAGGGATCCAAGAGACCCAGTACTTC. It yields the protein CASSLVAGGIQETQYF.